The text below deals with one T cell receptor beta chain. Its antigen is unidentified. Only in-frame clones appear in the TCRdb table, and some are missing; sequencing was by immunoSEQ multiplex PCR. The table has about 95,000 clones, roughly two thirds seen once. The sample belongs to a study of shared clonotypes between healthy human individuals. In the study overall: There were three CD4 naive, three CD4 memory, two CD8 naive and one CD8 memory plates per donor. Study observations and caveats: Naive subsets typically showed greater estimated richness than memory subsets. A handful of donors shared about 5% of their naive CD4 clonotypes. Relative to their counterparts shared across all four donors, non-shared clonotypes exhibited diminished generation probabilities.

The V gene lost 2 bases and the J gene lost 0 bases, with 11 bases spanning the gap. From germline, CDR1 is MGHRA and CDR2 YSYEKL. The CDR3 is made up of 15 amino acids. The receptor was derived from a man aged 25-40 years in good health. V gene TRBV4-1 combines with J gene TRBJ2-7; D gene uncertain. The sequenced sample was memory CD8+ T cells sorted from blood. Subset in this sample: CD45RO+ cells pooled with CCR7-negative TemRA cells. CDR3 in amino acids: CASSQLRRSSYEQYF. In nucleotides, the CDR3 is TGCGCCAGCAGCCAATTGCGTCGGAGCTCCTACGAGCAGTACTTC.